This T cell receptor beta chain was obtained from a study of cytomegalovirus exposure and HLA in healthy donors (dated by TCRdb to the late 2010s). Study-level background: In an earlier analysis of around 540 of the donors, 250 to 300 Gb of sequence data and 90 million to 130 million unique TCR beta sequences from roughly 190 million T cells were reported. On average, around 200,000 unique TCR beta nucleotide sequences were sequenced per donor among fewer than 500 genotyped donors of the cohort, with about 17% of those sequences being non-productive. High-throughput TCR immunosequencing, statistical association of individual TCRs with disease status, and machine learning were combined to predict cytomegalovirus infection status. Donor age, sex, ethnicity and CMV serostatus were compiled together with the repertoire data. In a later analysis, previously published TCR beta repertoires from 666 donors were re-analyzed and high-resolution HLA genotyping was added so that TCR occurrence patterns could be studied. The study aimed to test whether signatures of past pathogen exposure could be identified by cataloging public T cell receptors. Both class I and class II loci were covered by HLA typing, at four-digit resolution. The study used immunosequencing to profile the T cell repertoires of 600 to 850 subjects and linked those repertoires to cytomegalovirus serostatus. All discovery cohort repertoires had been generated using a single sequencing platform. Besides the first cohort of some 670 subjects, a separate validation cohort made up of around 120 different subjects was used. About five DR-DQ haplotypes were treated as single units for association and clustering because of strong linkage in the cohort. An earlier analysis of some 500 of the donors used high-throughput TCR beta sequencing to judge whether each TCR beta V gene segment behaved as functional or pseudogenic. The number of donors typed differed by locus, with roughly 629-640 for A, B, C, DRB1 and DQB1, over 500 for DQA1, over 600 for DPA1, and approximately 470 for DPB1. Genome-wide SNP genotypes for about three fifths of the roughly 700 donors were used in a later genetic analysis, which treated that subset as a discovery cohort. Roughly 320 gigabases of sequencing data and around 88 million unique TCR sequences made up an early release that covered approximately 650 HLA-typed donors. The later analysis used no new phenotypic data to find candidate immune exposures, relying instead on TCR beta sequences and their occurrence across donors. Among the approximately 430 genotyped donors, about 85% belonged to the genetic ancestry cluster associated with self-reported Caucasian donors.

What the research found in general, with its limitations: According to a later analysis, most CMV-associated TCR beta chains appeared to be HLA-restricted, and the HLA associations seemed to be driven largely by CMV exposure. A further reported finding was that TCR beta sequences accurately predicted the HLA-A and HLA-B alleles for most subjects in the first cohort. A total of fewer than 200 TCR beta chains were listed by the study as associated with cytomegalovirus. A later analysis found that TCR association rates varied across HLA loci, with DRB1 alleles showing the most associated TCRs and HLA-C alleles the fewest. In a later analysis, around 17,000 TCR beta sequences were associated with specific HLA alleles at a false discovery rate of 0.05. In a later genetic analysis, a missense DCLRE1C variant was associated with V-gene and J-gene trimming of TCR beta chains, and the association was replicated in an independent cohort. Sequencing depth was assumed to be roughly uniform across donors in the presence/absence analyses, though that assumption may not hold. A few of the identified cytomegalovirus-associated TCR beta chains were confirmed in vitro to be specific for cytomegalovirus antigens. Because some donors lacked HLA typing at each locus, the association tests relied only on the typed subset. According to the authors, the approach could potentially be generalized to other disease states and immunological phenotypes. Linkage disequilibrium might explain the correlated functional status among segregating V segments, but an unknown experimental factor could not be excluded. In an earlier analysis of 587 of the donors, most TCR beta V segments appeared in productive rearrangements about 87% or about 30% of the time, broadly matching IMGT annotations. Several of the top co-occurrence clusters appeared to be linked to parvovirus B19, influenza, CMV and Epstein-Barr virus, according to a later analysis. Strong co-occurrence of HLA alleles, especially DR and DQ, made assigning TCR associations to individual alleles difficult. In a later genetic analysis, fewer N-insertions in productive TCRs were reported among donors in an Asian-associated ancestry cluster than the approximately 710-donor mean. Because counts were too low, roughly 16 rarely observed V segments, including chromosome 9 orphons, were excluded from the earlier analysis of roughly 580 of the donors. The only immune exposure information available for the cohort was CMV serostatus. Some IMGT-functional V segments, including TRBV6-2 and TRBV6-3, could not be distinguished by the 87-base-pair reads and were therefore excluded. While some public TCRs were present in many individuals, most TCR sequences turned up only very rarely across donors. A cluster of highly shared sequence variants was judged likely to be a technical artifact of the sequencing pipeline. This cohort had only TCR beta chains sequenced, and the lack of alpha or paired-chain data limited which features could be detected. The classifier was reported to diagnose cytomegalovirus status with high specificity and sensitivity in both the original and validation cohorts. In a later analysis, HLA-associated TCR beta chains showed more clonal expansion and lower generation probabilities than non-associated chains that were equally common.

The cohort consisted of approximately 690 healthy bone marrow donors. At the time of sampling, every cohort member was nominally healthy, though immune exposures that went unrecorded were likely present. The donor was CMV seropositive and belonged to the group of more than 250 seropositive cohort members. Every donor gave a peripheral blood sample, and the peripheral blood mononuclear cells from that sample were used for TCR beta sequencing. The Qiagen DNeasy Blood Extraction Kit was used to extract genomic DNA from the blood cell samples. For this clone: Its antigen is still unknown. Within one base of it there is no much larger clone, and no base qualities were kept.

Libraries came from the immunoSEQ multiplex PCR assay. For the multiplex PCR, a mixture combining 60 forward primers for TCR Vbeta segments and 13 reverse primers for TCR Jbeta segments was used. Amplification of the CDR3 region of rearranged TCR beta genes was performed with a multiplex PCR assay on genomic DNA. The Illumina HiSeq System was used to sequence the amplified TCR beta libraries as 87-base-pair reads. In the original analysis: A later analysis tallied roughly 76 million unique TCR beta chains across the 660 or so repertoires, and around 10 million of those chains were shared by two or more donors. A nearest-neighbor algorithm error-corrected the raw reads and collapsed the reads into unique sequences, merging closely related sequences to remove PCR and sequencing errors. To assign V, D and J gene segments, CDR3 sequences were aligned to IMGT reference sequences. Each retained sequence needed at least a six-nucleotide match to both a V gene segment and a J gene segment. A rearrangement counted as productive if the CDR3 had no stop codons and remained in frame with V and J, and every other rearrangement counted as non-productive. Following IMGT convention, CDR3 was defined as the stretch from the second conserved V-encoded cysteine to the conserved J-encoded phenylalanine. In an earlier analysis of 500 to 650 of the donors, sequences lacking an unambiguous match to a single V gene segment were excluded. In an earlier analysis of some 590 of the donors, V segments were called functional above 56.7% productive rearrangements and were called segregating when the between-donor standard deviation exceeded 5%. To diagnose cytomegalovirus status from the catalog of TCR beta chain sequences, a statistical classification framework was built. In a later analysis, V and J genes were assigned by comparing TCR nucleotide sequences against IMGT/GENE-DB human TR gene sequences. In a later analysis, CDR3 sequences and most-parsimonious VDJ recombination scenarios were assigned using the TCRdist pipeline. A later analysis defined each TCR beta chain by its CDR3 amino acid sequence plus V-gene family, and excluded reads lacking a unique V-gene family. In a later analysis, 500 to 650 highly shared, low-generation-probability nucleotide sequences were removed to address suspected cross-contamination and a sequencing artifact. A later analysis calculated a clonal expansion index for each public chain from normalized within-repertoire ranks of inferred template counts. In a later analysis, generation probabilities were computed using a VDJ recombination model fitted to out-of-frame rearrangements, and the results were checked against IGoR. In a later analysis, hypergeometric tests were used to score TCR-TCR, TCR-HLA and TCR-CMV co-occurrence, with a repertoire-size bias correction applied to TCR pairs. To estimate false discovery rates, a later analysis permuted the HLA or CMV assignments 20 times. In a later analysis, co-occurring TCRs were grouped with DBSCAN, and TCRdist sequence similarity was added when clustering was performed within HLA-allele-positive subsets. Repertoires with fewer than 30,000 or more than 120,000 public chains, plus five repertoires with anomalous nucleotide sharing, were excluded from co-occurrence clustering. TCRdb took over this immuneACCESS table, retaining in-frame rearrangements with V and J assigned. Such tables are incomplete; in checked studies, under half of the missing clones stem from an unresolved V gene, and the remainder is unexplained. That table is the source of V, J and clone size, and D and trimming were worked out from the DNA. The sample has around 150,000 clones on record, around 80% of them singletons. The top ten constitute approximately 6.5% of the sample.

The germline V and J ends show losses of 5 bases and 0 bases respectively, and no gene match explains 10 bases of the junction. Reading from cysteine to phenylalanine, the CDR3 counts 17 amino acids. Here the CDR3 DNA is all that survives: 51 bases in frame from base 1. The germline V gene (reference sequence) gives CDR1 as LNHDA and CDR2 as SQIVND. This clonotype was sampled from a male donor in good health and CMV-seropositive. The chain was built from TRBV19 and TRBJ2-5, with 9 bases in between that match TRBD2. The sequenced sample consisted of PBMCs. The CDR3 region: CASSPLGLARNQETQYF. The nucleotides are TGTGCCAGTAGTCCCCTCGGACTAGCGAGAAACCAAGAGACCCAGTACTTC.